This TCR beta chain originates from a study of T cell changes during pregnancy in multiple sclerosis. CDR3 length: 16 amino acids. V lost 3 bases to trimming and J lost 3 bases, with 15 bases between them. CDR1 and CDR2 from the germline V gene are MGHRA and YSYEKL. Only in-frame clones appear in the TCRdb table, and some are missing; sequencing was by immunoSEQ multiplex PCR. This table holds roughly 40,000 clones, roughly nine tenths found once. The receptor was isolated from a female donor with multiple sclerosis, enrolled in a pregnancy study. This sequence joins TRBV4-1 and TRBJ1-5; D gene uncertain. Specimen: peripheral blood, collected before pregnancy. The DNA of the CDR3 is TGCGCCAGCAGCCACTCCAGCGCAACAAACAATCAGCCCCAGCATTTT. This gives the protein CASSHSSATNNQPQHF.